The subject of this entry is one T cell receptor beta chain. This clone was counted a few times. Its binding antigen is unknown. Per-nucleotide qualities are absent, and no much larger clonotype sits a single base away. A distance of 18 bases separates the germline ends of V and J, which lose 4 bases and 7 bases respectively. From the germline V gene (reference sequence), CDR1 is SGHKS and CDR2 is YYEKEE. The CDR3 contains 14 residues, cysteine and phenylalanine counted. The entry retains the CDR3 DNA only, 42 bases that are in frame from base 1. This sample is part of a study of OX40 agonist ivuxolimab in advanced cancers. As for the study more broadly: Ivuxolimab, which targeted the costimulatory receptor OX40 (CD134), was an agonistic, fully human IgG2 monoclonal antibody. Intravenous ivuxolimab was administered to patients every 2 weeks at six dose levels: 0.01, 0.1, 0.3, 1.5, 3 and 10 mg/kg. Among the roughly 52 dose-escalation patients, about 19 had hepatocellular carcinoma, some 15 melanoma, 9 renal cell carcinoma and 9 head and neck cancer. A male proportion of roughly 80% and a mean age of approximately 61 years, ranging from roughly 23 to 79, were recorded for the dose-escalation cohort. Patients were allowed to have had prior anti-PD-1, anti-PD-L1 or anti-CTLA-4 therapy, and around 40% of the dose-escalation patients had previously received checkpoint inhibitors. Three dose-escalation patients achieved partial responses, one with hepatocellular carcinoma and two with cutaneous melanoma. The purpose of peripheral TCRbeta sequencing was to test whether ivuxolimab changed TCR sequence diversity and led to clonal T-cell expansion. The paper reports the monotherapy dose-escalation portion (N = 52 patients) of the phase I ivuxolimab trial.

The investigation overall reported the following: At doses from 0.1 to 3.0 mg/kg, clonal expansion was seen in both CD4+ and CD8+ blood T cells between baseline and week 6. Which antigens the clonally expanded peripheral T cells were specific for was not determined. On average, CD8+ T cells showed more expanded clones than CD4+ T cells after ivuxolimab. Low levels of normalized T-cell clonal expansion were also shown by some nonresponding patients. In partial responders in the 0.1-3.0 mg/kg groups, normalized peripheral clonal expansion was found to be among the lowest, especially among CD8+ T cells.

For sequencing of the TCRbeta CDR3 region, genomic DNA was extracted from the sorted cells. TCRbeta CDR3 regions were sequenced using the immunoSEQ Assay. The table comes from immuneACCESS by way of TCRdb, which keeps in-frame sequences with V and J called. Part of the clones is missing from these tables; in studies checked, under half for an unresolved V gene and the rest for unknown reasons. Across this sample there are about 46,000 clones, with about 88% seen only once. Less than 0.75% of the sample lies in the top ten. The trial excluded patients who had a history of autoimmune disease or who were on systemic immunosuppression. In every dose cohort, peripheral blood was drawn for TCR sequencing at baseline, cycle 4 day 1, and cycle 7 day 1. The samples were drawn from a first-in-human, open-label, multicenter phase I dose-escalation trial of ivuxolimab. Adults with locally advanced or metastatic melanoma, renal cell carcinoma, hepatocellular carcinoma or head and neck squamous cell carcinoma were enrolled in the trial. CD4+ and CD8+ T cells were sorted separately from peripheral blood before TCR sequencing.

The source is an adult with an advanced solid tumor such as melanoma, head and neck, liver or kidney cancer. Recombination joined TRBV5-5 with TRBJ2-7, with the D call tentatively TRBD1 or TRBD2, each fitting 5 bases. This specimen consisted of CD4+ or CD8+ T cells sorted from blood, obtained in a trial of the OX40 agonist ivuxolimab. DNA sequence: TGTGCCAGCAGCAAGAGGGACCACACGCAGGAGCAGTACTTC. It encodes CASSKRDHTQEQYF. The CDR3 plus the reference TRBV5-5 and TRBJ2-7 genes for the other parts give the full variable domain: DAGVTQSPTHLIKTRGQQVTLRCSPISGHKSVSWYQQVLGQGPQFIFQYYEKEERGRGNFPDRFSARQFPNYSSELNVNALLLGDSALYLCASSKRDHTQEQYFGPGTRLTVT.